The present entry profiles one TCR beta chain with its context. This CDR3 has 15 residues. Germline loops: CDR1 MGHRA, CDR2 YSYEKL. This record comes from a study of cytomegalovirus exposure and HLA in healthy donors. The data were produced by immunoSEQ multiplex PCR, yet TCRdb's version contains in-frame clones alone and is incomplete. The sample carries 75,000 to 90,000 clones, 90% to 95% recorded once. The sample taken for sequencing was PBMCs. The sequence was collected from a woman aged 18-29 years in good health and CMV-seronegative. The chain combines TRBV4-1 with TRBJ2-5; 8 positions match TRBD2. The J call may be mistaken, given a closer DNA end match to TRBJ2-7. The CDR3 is CASSQGSGGNYEQYF. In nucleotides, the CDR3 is TGCGCCAGCAGCCAAGGCTCGGGGGGGAACTACGAGCAGTACTTC.